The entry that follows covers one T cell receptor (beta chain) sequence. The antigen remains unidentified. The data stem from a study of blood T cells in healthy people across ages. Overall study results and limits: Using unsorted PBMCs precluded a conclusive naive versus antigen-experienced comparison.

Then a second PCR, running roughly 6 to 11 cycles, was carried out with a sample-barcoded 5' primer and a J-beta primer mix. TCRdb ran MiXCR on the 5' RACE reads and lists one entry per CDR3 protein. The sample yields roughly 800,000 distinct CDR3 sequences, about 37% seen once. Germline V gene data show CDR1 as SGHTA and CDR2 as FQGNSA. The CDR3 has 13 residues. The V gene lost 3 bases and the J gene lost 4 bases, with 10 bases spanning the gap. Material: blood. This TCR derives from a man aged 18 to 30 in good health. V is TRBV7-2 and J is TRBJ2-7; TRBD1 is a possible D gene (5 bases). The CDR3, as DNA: TGTGCCAGCAGCTTTTCGACAGCTTACGAGCAGTACTTC. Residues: CASSFSTAYEQYF. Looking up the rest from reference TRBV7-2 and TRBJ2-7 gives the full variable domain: GAGVSQSPSNKVTEKGKDVELRCDPISGHTALYWYRQSLGQGLEFLIYFQGNSAPDKSGLPSDRFSAERTGGSVSTLTIQRTQQEDSAVYLCASSFSTAYEQYFGPGTRLTVT.